This T cell receptor beta chain was captured by sequencing in a study of shared clonotypes between healthy human individuals. The protocol was immunoSEQ multiplex PCR, while the TCRdb copy is restricted to in-frame clones and leaves out a portion. The sample records fewer than 650,000 clones, 70% to 80% being singletons. V trimming: 5 bases; J trimming: 9 bases; junction bases outside the gene matches: 5. CDR3 length: 12 residues. The V gene's germline CDR1 is SGHVS and CDR2 FQNEAQ. Sequenced sample: PBMCs. The clonotype originates from a woman aged 40 to 49 in good health. Some clones in this sample may be carry-over from other donors' samples. The chain employs TRBV7-8 and TRBJ2-7, with 9 bases matching TRBD1. The CDR3, as DNA: TGTGCCAGCAGCCTAGGACAGGGGACGCAGTACTTC. As protein: CASSLGQGTQYF. Based on the CDR3 plus reference TRBV7-8 and TRBJ2-7, the full variable domain is GAGVSQSPRYKVAKRGQDVALRCDPISGHVSLFWYQQALGQGPEFLTYFQNEAQLDKSGLPSDRFFAERPEGSVSTLKIQRTQQEDSAVYLCASSLGQGTQYFGPGTRLTVT.